This TCR beta chain was profiled in a study of blood T cell repertoires in COVID-19. Study overall: T cells, B-cell-depleted T cells, or PBMCs provided the cDNA or gDNA that served as material.

This CDR3 comprises 12 residues. J gave up 7 bases and V 6 bases, and 3 bases lay outside the gene matches. Germline CDR1 LNHDA, CDR2 SQIVND (reference sequence). TCRdb's table, derived via immunoSEQ multiplex PCR, lists solely in-frame clones and lacks some. The sample has 270,000 or so clones, 84% seen once. This receptor was obtained from a human donor in a cohort sampled during active COVID-19. Sequencing was done on a sample of peripheral blood. The rearrangement joins TRBV19 to TRBJ2-5, with 9 bases fitting TRBD2. CDR3 residues: CASSAGGLTQYF. Written as DNA, the CDR3 is TGTGCCAGTAGCGCGGGGGGGCTGACCCAGTACTTC.